This T cell receptor (beta chain) was retrieved from a study of T-cell memory formation after mild COVID-19. As for the study in general: Clusters of TCRs were largely donor specific. Study-level points and caveats: Some SARS-CoV-2-responding clones were already detected in memory before infection.

This clonotype came up a few times. Its antigen is as yet unknown. CDR3 length equals 13 residues. The V gene's germline CDR1 is MNHEY and CDR2 SVGAGI. V shed 6 bases and J shed 11 bases, with 19 bases lying between them. Constant-segment primers and 5'RACE yielded cDNA libraries for TCR alpha and TCR beta, each carrying sample barcodes and UMIs. TCRdb independently ran MiXCR on the 5' RACE reads; one entry per CDR3 protein. The repertoire holds 450,000 to 700,000 distinct CDR3 sequences, with around 17% as singletons. The chain joins TRBV6-5 to TRBJ1-1, with D possibly being TRBD1 (5 bases). The receptor comes from an adult woman who had mild COVID-19 (a few samples of this study predate the infection). Cell type and time point are not known. Sequenced: PBMCs or a T cell subset sorted from them (not recorded which). The CDR3 DNA is TGTGCCAGCAGCTACGGCAGGGCGGGAAGTGCTTTCTTT. It encodes CASSYGRAGSAFF.